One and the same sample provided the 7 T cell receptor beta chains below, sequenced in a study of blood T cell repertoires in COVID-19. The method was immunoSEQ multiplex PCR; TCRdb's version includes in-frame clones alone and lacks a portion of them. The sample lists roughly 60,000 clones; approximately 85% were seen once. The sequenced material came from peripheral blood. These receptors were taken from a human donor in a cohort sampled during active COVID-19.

CDR3 protein: CASSLEGGNTDTQYF. CDR3 DNA: TGCGCCAGCAGCTTGGAGGGGGGGAACACAGATACGCAGTATTTT. The J gene is TRBJ2-3, the V gene TRBV5-1; possibly TRBD2 for D (7 bases). V was trimmed by 0 bases and J by 2 bases, leaving 10 bases between them. Germline V gene data show CDR1 as SGHRS and CDR2 as YFSETQ. There are 15 residues in the CDR3.

The DNA for the CDR3 is TGTGCCAGCAGCCCAACTAGTTTGGGCAATACGCAGTATTTT. It yields the protein CASSPTSLGNTQYF. This chain joins TRBV3-1 (or the pseudogene TRBV3-2) and TRBJ2-3, with D possibly matching TRBD2 (5 bases). Germline-derived CDR1 and CDR2 are LGHDT and YNNKEL (reference sequence). V was cut by 4 bases and J by 7 bases, with 15 bases left in between. The CDR3 length is 14 residues.

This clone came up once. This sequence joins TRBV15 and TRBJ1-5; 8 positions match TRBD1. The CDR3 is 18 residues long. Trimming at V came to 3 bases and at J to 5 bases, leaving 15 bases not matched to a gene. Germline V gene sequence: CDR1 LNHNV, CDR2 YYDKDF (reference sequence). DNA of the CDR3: TGTGCCACCAGCAGCGACAGGGGAGGGGGCTGGGGGGATCAGCCCCAGCATTTT. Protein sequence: CATSSDRGGGWGDQPQHF.

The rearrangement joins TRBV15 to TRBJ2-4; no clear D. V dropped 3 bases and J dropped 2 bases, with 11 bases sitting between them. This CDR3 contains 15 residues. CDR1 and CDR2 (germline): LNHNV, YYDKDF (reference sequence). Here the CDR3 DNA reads TGTGCCACCAGCAGTGACTGGGTTTCCAAAAACATTCAGTACTTC. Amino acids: CATSSDWVSKNIQYF.

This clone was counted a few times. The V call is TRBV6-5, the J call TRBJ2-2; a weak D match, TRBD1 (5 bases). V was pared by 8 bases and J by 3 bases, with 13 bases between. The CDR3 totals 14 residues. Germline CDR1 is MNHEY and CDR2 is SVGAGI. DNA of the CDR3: TGTGCCAGCGCGAGGCTAGGGGACACCGGGGAGCTGTTTTTT. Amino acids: CASARLGDTGELFF.

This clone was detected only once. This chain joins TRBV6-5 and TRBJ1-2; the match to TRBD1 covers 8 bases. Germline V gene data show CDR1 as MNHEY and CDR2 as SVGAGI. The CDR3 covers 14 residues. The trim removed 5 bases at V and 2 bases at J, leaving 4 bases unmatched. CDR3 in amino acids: CASSPGQGNYGYTF. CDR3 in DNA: TGTGCCAGCAGTCCAGGACAGGGCAACTATGGCTACACCTTC.

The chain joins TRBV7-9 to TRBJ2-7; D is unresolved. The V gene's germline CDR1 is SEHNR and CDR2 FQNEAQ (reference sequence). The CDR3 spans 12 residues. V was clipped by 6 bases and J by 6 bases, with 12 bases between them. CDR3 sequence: CASRAGSAEQYF. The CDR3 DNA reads TGTGCCAGCAGAGCCGGGTCGGCCGAGCAGTACTTC.